Listed below are T cell receptor beta chains from one sample, sequenced in a study of shared clonotypes between healthy human individuals. Some clones are missing from TCRdb's copy, which holds only in-frame ones; the method was immunoSEQ multiplex PCR. The top ten clones hold 12% of a sample with about half a million clones, 70% to 80% of them seen once. Sequenced sample: PBMCs. The receptors were gathered from a woman aged 40 to 50 in good health. Some clones in this sample may be carry-over from other donors' samples. CDR3s include the opening cysteine and the closing phenylalanine or tryptophan. D genes are given only for firm matches. Clone size appears in some rows only: once, few, many, or a class for an expanded clone.

TRBJ1-4,NA,NA,TRBV6-1,TGTGCCAGCAGTGTCGGACAAAGAAATGAAAAACTGTTTTTT,CASSVGQRNEKLFF
TRBJ2-7,NA,NA,TRBV5-1,TGCGCCAGCAGCTTGGGAGGTGGGGTCGGTGACGAGCAGTACTTC,CASSLGGGVGDEQYF
TRBJ2-7,TRBD1,NA,TRBV7-2,TGTGCCAGCACTCGGACAGGGATGGGGGTGAACGAGCAGTACTTC,CASTRTGMGVNEQYF
TRBJ2-3,NA,NA,TRBV5-1,TGCGCCAGCAACGGTGGGACTTCAGATACGCAGTATTTT,CASNGGTSDTQYF
TRBJ2-1,TRBD2,NA,TRBV11-2,TGTGCCAGCAGCTTACTTATAGCGGGTGCCTACAATGAGCAGTTCTTC,CASSLLIAGAYNEQFF
TRBJ2-7,NA,few,TRBV10-3,TGTGCCATCACCCCGGACAGAGGTTACGAGCAGTACTTC,CAITPDRGYEQYF
TRBJ2-3,TRBD1,NA,TRBV29-1,TGCAGCGTTGAAGGGGTTAGGCAGGGGGCCGCAGATACGCAGTATTTT,CSVEGVRQGAADTQYF
TRBJ2-5,NA,NA,TRBV7-6,TGTGCCAGCAGCTTGGAACCCCCAGGAGGCCAAGAGACCCAGTACTTC,CASSLEPPGGQETQYF
TRBJ2-4,NA,NA,TRBV2,TGTGCCAGCAGTGACAGGGTAGCCAAAAACATTCAGTACTTC,CASSDRVAKNIQYF
TRBJ1-1,NA,NA,TRBV7-9,TGTGCCAGCAGCTTCCGGACGGCGGGGGGGACTGAAGCTTTCTTT,CASSFRTAGGTEAFF
TRBJ2-1,NA,NA,TRBV7-2,TGTGCCAGCAGCTTAGTGGCCACGGGGGATGAGCAGTTCTTC,CASSLVATGDEQFF
TRBJ2-2,NA,NA,TRBV28,TGTGCCAGCAGTTTAGCCAGCGTGAACACCGGGGAGCTGTTTTTT,CASSLASVNTGELFF
TRBJ1-2,NA,NA,TRBV30,TGTGCCTGGAGCCTCTGGGACACTTCTAACTATGGCTACACCTTC,CAWSLWDTSNYGYTF
TRBJ2-7,TRBD1,NA,TRBV18,TGTGCCAGCTCACCCAGGACAGGGGGGTACGAGCAGTACTTC,CASSPRTGGYEQYF
TRBJ2-3,NA,NA,TRBV11-2,TGTGCCAGCAGCTTCTCCGAGGATACGCAGTATTTT,CASSFSEDTQYF
TRBJ2-5,TRBD2,NA,TRBV5-1,TGCGCCAGCAGTGCCGGGGCTAGCGGGAGTGGTGAGACCCAGTACTTC,CASSAGASGSGETQYF
TRBJ1-1,NA,NA,TRBV29-1,TGCAGCGTCCCTGGGTTGAACACTGAAGCTTTCTTT,CSVPGLNTEAFF
TRBJ2-1,NA,NA,TRBV7-3,TGTGCCAGCAGCTTAAGCGGATACAATGAGCAGTTCTTC,CASSLSGYNEQFF